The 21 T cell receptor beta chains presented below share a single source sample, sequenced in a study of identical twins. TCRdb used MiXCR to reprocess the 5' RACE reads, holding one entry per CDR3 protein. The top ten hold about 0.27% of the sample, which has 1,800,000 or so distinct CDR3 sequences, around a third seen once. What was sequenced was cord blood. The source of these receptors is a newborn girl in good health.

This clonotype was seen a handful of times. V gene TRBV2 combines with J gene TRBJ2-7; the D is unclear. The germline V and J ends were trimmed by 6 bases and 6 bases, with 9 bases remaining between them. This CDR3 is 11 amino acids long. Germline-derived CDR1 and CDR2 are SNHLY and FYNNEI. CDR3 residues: CASRFYLEQYF. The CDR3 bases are TGTGCCAGCAGGTTTTATCTCGAGCAGTACTTC.

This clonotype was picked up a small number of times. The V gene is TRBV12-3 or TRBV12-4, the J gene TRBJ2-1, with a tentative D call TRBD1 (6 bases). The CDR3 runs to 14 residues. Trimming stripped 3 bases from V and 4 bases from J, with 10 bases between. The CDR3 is CASSFHREYNEQFF. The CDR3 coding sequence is TGTGCCAGCAGTTTCCACAGGGAATACAATGAGCAGTTCTTC.

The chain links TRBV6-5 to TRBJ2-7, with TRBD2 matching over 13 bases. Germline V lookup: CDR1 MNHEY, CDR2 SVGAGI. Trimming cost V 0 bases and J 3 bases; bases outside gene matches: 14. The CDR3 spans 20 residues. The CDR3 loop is CASSYSNPGLAGLPVYEQYF. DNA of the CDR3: TGTGCCAGCAGTTACTCGAATCCGGGACTAGCGGGATTACCTGTCTACGAGCAGTACTTC.

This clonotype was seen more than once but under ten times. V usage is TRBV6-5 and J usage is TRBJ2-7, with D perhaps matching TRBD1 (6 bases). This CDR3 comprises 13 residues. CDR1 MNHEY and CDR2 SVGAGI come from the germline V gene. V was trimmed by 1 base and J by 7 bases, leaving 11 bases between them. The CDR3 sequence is CASSYLQGKEQYF. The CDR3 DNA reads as TGTGCCAGCAGTTACTTACAGGGAAAAGAGCAGTACTTC.

CDR3 sequence reads: CSARGQGATDTQYF. DNA for the CDR3: TGCAGTGCTAGGGGACAGGGGGCTACAGATACGCAGTATTTT. The V call is TRBV20-1, the J call TRBJ2-3, with 12 bases that match TRBD1. Germline trimming cut 3 bases from V and 3 bases from J; bases unmatched to any gene: 1. CDR1 is DFQATT and CDR2 is SNEGSKA in the germline V gene (reference sequence). CDR3 length equals 14 residues.

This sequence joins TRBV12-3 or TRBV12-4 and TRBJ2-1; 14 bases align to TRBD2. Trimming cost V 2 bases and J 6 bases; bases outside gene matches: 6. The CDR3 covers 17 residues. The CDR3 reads CASSLLGLAGATNEQFF. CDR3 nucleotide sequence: TGTGCCAGCAGTTTATTGGGACTAGCGGGGGCAACCAATGAGCAGTTCTTC.

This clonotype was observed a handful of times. The CDR3 is CASSQDWRDEKLFF. In nucleotides, the CDR3 is TGTGCCAGCAGCCAAGATTGGCGGGATGAAAAACTGTTTTTT. The chain joins TRBV4-2 to TRBJ1-4; D gene unclear. CDR1 and CDR2 from the germline V gene are LGHNA and YNFKEQ. V was pared by 0 bases and J by 6 bases, with 8 bases between. This CDR3 comprises 14 residues.

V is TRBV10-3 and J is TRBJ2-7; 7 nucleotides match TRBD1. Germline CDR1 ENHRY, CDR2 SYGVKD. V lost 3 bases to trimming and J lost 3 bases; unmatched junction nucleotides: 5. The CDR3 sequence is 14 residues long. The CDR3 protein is CAISDSTGVYEQYF. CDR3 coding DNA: TGTGCCATCAGTGACTCAACAGGGGTCTACGAGCAGTACTTC.

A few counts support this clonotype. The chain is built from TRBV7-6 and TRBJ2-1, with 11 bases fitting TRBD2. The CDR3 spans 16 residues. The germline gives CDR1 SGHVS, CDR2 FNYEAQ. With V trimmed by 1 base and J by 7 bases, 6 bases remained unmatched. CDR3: CASSLERLAGKNEQFF. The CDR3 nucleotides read TGTGCCAGCAGCTTAGAGCGACTAGCGGGGAAAAATGAGCAGTTCTTC.

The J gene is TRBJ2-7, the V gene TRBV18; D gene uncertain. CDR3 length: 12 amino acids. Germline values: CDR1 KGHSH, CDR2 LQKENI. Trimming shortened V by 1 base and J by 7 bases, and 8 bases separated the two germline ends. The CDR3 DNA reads TGTGCCAGCTCACCACAACTTGGGGAGCAGTACTTC. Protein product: CASSPQLGEQYF. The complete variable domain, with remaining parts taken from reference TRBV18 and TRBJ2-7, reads NAGVMQNPRHLVRRRGQEARLRCSPMKGHSHVYWYRQLPEEGLKFMVYLQKENIIDESGMPKERFSAEFPKEGPSILRIQQVVRGDSAAYFCASSPQLGEQYFGPGTRLTVT.

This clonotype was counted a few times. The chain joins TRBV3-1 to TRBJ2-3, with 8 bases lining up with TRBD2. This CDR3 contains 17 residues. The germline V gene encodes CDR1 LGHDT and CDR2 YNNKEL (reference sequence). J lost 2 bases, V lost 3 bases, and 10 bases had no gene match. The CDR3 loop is CASSQFSGTSDTDTQYF. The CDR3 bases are TGTGCCAGCAGCCAGTTTTCCGGGACTAGTGACACAGATACGCAGTATTTT.

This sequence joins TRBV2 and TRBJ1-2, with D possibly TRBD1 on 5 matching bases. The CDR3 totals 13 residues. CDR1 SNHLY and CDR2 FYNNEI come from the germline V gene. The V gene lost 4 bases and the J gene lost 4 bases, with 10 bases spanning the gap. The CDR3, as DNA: TGTGCCAGCAGTGCGTCAGGGTCCTATGGCTACACCTTC. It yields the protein CASSASGSYGYTF. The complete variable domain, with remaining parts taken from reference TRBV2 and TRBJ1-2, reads EPEVTQTPSHQVTQMGQEVILRCVPISNHLYFYWYRQILGQKVEFLVSFYNNEISEKSEIFDDQFSVERPDGSNFTLKIRSTKLEDSAMYFCASSASGSYGYTFGSGTRLTVV.

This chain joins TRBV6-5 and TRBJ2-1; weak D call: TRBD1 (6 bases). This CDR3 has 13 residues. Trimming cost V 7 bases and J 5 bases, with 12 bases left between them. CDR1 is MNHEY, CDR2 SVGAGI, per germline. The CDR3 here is CASTGDNHNEQFF. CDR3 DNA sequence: TGTGCCAGCACCGGGGACAACCACAATGAGCAGTTCTTC.

The CDR3 here is CSVVKGSTDTQYF. The CDR3 region has the DNA TGCAGCGTTGTGAAGGGGAGCACAGATACGCAGTATTTT. The chain employs TRBV29-1 and TRBJ2-3, with a tentative D call TRBD1 (5 bases). The V gene lost 4 bases and the J gene lost 0 bases, with 8 bases spanning the gap. Germline loops: CDR1 SQVTM, CDR2 ANQGSEA. The CDR3 sequence is 13 residues long.

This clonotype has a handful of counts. The CDR3 loop reads CASSALVRDRGTDTQYF. The CDR3 nucleotides read TGTGCCAGCAGTGCCCTAGTCCGGGACAGGGGCACAGATACGCAGTATTTT. The V call is TRBV25-1, the J call TRBJ2-3; TRBD1 agrees at 9 bases. Germline V gene lookup returns CDR1 MGHDK and CDR2 SYGVNS. The CDR3 length is 17 residues. V trimming: 4 bases; J trimming: 1 base; junction bases outside the gene matches: 9.

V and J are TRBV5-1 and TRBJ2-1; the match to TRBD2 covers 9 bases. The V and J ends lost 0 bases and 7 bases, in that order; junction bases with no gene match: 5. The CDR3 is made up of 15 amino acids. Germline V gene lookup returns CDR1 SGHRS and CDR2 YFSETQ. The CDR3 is CASSLGGTSSNEQFF. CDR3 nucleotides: TGCGCCAGCAGCTTGGGCGGGACTAGCTCTAATGAGCAGTTCTTC.

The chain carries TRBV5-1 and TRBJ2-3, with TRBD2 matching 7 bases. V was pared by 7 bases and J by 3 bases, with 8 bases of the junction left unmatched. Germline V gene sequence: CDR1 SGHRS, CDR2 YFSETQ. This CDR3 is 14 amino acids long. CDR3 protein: CASRPLAATDTQYF. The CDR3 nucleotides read TGCGCCAGCCGGCCCCTAGCGGCAACAGATACGCAGTATTTT.

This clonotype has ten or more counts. The CDR3 bases are TGTGCAAGCGGTTCTGGGGCCAACGTCCTGACTTTC. This sequence encodes CASGSGANVLTF. V gene TRBV12-3 or TRBV12-4 combines with J gene TRBJ2-6; the D gene is possibly TRBD2 (5 bases). This CDR3 comprises 12 residues.

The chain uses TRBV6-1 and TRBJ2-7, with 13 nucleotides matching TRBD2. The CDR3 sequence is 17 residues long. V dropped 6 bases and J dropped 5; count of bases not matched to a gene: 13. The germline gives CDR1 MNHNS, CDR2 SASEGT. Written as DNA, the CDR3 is TGTGCCAGCAGCCGCCCCTGGACTAGCGGGAGATTCAACGAGCAGTACTTC. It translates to CASSRPWTSGRFNEQYF.

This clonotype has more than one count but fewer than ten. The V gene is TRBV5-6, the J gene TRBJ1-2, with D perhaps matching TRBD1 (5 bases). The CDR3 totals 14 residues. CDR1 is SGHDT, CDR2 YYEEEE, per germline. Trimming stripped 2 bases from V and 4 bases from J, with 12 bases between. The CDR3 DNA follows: TGTGCCAGCAGCTTCCCATCAGGGTCCTATGGCTACACCTTC. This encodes CASSFPSGSYGYTF.

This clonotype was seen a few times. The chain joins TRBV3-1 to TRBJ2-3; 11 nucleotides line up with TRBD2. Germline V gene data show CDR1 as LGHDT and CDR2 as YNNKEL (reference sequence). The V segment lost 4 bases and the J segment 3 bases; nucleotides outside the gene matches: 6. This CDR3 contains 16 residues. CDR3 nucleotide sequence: TGTGCCAGCAGCCCACGACTAGCGGGATATACAGATACGCAGTATTTT. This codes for CASSPRLAGYTDTQYF.